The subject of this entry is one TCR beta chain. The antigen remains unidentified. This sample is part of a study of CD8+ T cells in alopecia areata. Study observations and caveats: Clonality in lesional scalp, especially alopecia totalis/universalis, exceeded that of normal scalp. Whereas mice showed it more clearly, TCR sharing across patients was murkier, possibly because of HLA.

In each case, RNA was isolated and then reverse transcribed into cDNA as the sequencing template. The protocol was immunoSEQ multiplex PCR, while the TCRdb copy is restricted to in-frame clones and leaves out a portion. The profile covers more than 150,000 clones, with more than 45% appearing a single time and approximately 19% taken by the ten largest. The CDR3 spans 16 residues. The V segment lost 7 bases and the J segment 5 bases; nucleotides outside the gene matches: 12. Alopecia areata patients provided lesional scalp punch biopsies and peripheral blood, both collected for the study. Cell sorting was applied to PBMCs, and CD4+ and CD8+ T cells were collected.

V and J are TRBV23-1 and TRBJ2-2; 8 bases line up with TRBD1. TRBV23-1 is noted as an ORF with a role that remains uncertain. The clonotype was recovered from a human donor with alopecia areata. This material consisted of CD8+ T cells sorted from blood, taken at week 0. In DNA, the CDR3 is TGCGCCAGCACCCCCCGGGCAGGGGGCGATACCGGGGAGCTGTTTTTT. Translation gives CASTPRAGGDTGELFF.